A selection of T cell receptor beta chains follows, all from one sample in a study of OX40 agonist ivuxolimab in advanced cancers. Sequencing used immunoSEQ multiplex PCR; TCRdb keeps in-frame clones, though not all of them. The profile shows 75,000 to 80,000 clones, 80% to 90% of them singletons. Source: CD4+ or CD8+ T cells sorted from blood, taken in a trial of the OX40 agonist ivuxolimab. The receptors were sampled from an adult with an advanced solid tumor such as melanoma, head and neck, liver or kidney cancer. Both conserved end residues are trimmed from each CDR3. Fields, in order: CDR3 length, J gene, V gene, CDR3 protein.

>9|TRBJ2-1|TRBV10-1
ATYPFNEQF
>11|TRBJ1-2|TRBV10-1
ASSESRGRGYT
>14|TRBJ2-1|TRBV19
ASSDSGPSSYNEQF
>13|TRBJ2-2|TRBV6-1
ASSPRGLETGELF
>13|TRBJ2-2|TRBV6-1
ATLNTPGSTGELF
>12|TRBJ2-7|TRBV28
ASGIDQVRREQY
>16|TRBJ2-3|TRBV4-3
ASSQDVTGGYSTDTQY
>14|TRBJ1-1|TRBV5-4
ASSLEQGAENTEAF
>13|TRBJ2-1|TRBV19
ASSISGLPYNEQF
>11|TRBJ2-5|TRBV7-2
ASSLGAQETQY
>12|TRBJ1-4|TRBV2
ASTRTATNEKLF
>13|TRBJ2-5|TRBV2
ASRLSSNRQETQY
>8|TRBJ2-1|TRBV20-1
SASDHEQF
>14|TRBJ1-4|TRBV5-6
ASSSRGGAGGEKLF
>12|TRBJ2-2|TRBV6-1
ASNTGGYTGELF
>13|TRBJ1-5|TRBV28
ASSLTLGVHQPQH
>14|TRBJ2-3|TRBV4-1
ASSYGLAGGTDTQY
>14|TRBJ1-3|TRBV7-2
ASSLDHTLSGNTIY
>13|TRBJ2-7|TRBV5-1
ASSLGASGDYEQY
>11|TRBJ1-1|TRBV7-6
ASSADLNTEAF
>11|TRBJ1-1|TRBV6-5
ASSSRDRLEAF
>15|TRBJ2-6|TRBV19
ASMVQGQFSGANVLT
>14|TRBJ2-2|TRBV2
ASHTPSGTNNGELF
>12|TRBJ1-5|TRBV6-1
ASSEIRRNQPQH
>13|TRBJ2-5|TRBV7-2
ASSSGQGRQETQY
>12|TRBJ2-5|TRBV19
ASSTGLAYETQY
>14|TRBJ1-2|TRBV28
ASSLQGEHRVYGYT
>11|TRBJ1-4|TRBV6-1
ASSEVANEKLF
>11|TRBJ2-5|TRBV6-5
ASKNGGVETQY
>11|TRBJ2-7|TRBV5-6
ASSLTSTYEQY
>14|TRBJ1-5|TRBV27
ASSPRGELYNQPQH
>11|TRBJ2-3|TRBV5-1
ATGTGGTDTQY
>10|TRBJ1-1|TRBV7-9
ASSLEAGEAF
>11|TRBJ2-3|TRBV5-4
ASSLQQTDTQY
>13|TRBJ2-3|TRBV18
ASRYQGASTDTQY
>11|TRBJ2-3|TRBV7-3
ASSYRMADTQY
>14|TRBJ2-6|TRBV5-1
ASSSDSFSGANVLT
>12|TRBJ1-5|TRBV6-5
ASSLPGSNQPQH
>14|TRBJ2-3|TRBV29-1
SADGLAGRGGDTQY
>13|TRBJ2-7|TRBV7-8
ASSLEVPGAYEQY
>12|TRBJ1-5|TRBV5-1
ASSLTVGVEPQH
>13|TRBJ2-2|TRBV7-6
ASSPTSAATGELF
>13|TRBJ2-7|TRBV7-3
ASSHVPTGTYEQY
>12|TRBJ1-5|TRBV7-6
ASSLAGDSQPQH
>10|TRBJ2-3|TRBV5-1
ASREGTDTQY
>12|TRBJ2-1|TRBV4-3
ASSRQRESKEQF
>9|TRBJ1-3|TRBV6-5
ASSSPNTIY
>12|TRBJ1-1|TRBV6-6
ASSYSGGTGEAF
>13|TRBJ1-6|TRBV10-3
AISESTGENSPLH
>12|TRBJ1-3|TRBV7-2
ASSPRGLGNTIY
>13|TRBJ2-3|TRBV29-1
SIPGGPTSTDTQY
>14|TRBJ2-3|TRBV19
ASSMGLAGGTDTQY
>15|TRBJ2-4|TRBV2
ASTTMGTVYGKNIQY
>13|TRBJ1-4|TRBV30
AWSRTTGSNEKLF
>12|TRBJ1-2|TRBV5-6
ASSFRGEDYGYT
>11|TRBJ1-5|TRBV2
ASRSRGSQPQH
>13|TRBJ1-2|TRBV6-5
ASRRDRESSYGYT
>12|TRBJ2-3|TRBV5-6
ASSLGGRPDTQY
>15|TRBJ2-7|TRBV21-1
ASSKWGQGRFSYEQY